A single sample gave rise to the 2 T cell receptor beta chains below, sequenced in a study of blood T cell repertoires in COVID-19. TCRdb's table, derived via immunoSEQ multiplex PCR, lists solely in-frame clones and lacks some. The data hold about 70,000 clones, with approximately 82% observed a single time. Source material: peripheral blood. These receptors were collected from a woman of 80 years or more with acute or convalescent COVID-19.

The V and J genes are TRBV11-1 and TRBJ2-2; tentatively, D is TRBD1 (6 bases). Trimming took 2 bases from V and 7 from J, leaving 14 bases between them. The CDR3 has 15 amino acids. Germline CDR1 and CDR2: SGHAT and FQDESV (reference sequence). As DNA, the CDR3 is TGTGCCAGCAGCTTAATGGCAGGGGTAGTCGGGGAGCTGTTTTTT. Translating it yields CASSLMAGVVGELFF.

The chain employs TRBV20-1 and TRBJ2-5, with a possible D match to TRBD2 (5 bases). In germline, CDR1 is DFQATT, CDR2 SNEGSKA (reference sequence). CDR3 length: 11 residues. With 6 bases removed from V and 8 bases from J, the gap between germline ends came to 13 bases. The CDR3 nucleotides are TGCAGTGCGAGATACGAGGGAACCCAGTACTTC. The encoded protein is CSARYEGTQYF.